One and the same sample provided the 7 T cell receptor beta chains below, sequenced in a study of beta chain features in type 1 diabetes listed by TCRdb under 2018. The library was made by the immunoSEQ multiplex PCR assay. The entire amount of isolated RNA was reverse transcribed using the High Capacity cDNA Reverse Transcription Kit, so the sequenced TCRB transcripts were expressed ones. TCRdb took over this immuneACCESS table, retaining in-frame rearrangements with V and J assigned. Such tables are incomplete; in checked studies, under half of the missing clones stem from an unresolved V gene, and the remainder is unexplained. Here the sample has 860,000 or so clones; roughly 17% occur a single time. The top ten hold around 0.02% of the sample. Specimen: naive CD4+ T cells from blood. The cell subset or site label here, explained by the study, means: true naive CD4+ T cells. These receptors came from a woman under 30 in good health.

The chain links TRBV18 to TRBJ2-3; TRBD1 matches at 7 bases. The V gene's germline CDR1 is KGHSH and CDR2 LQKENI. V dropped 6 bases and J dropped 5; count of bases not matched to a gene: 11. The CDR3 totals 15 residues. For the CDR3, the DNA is TGTGCCAGCTCGTCGGGACAGCCGGTTGGAGATACGCAGTATTTT. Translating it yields CASSSGQPVGDTQYF.

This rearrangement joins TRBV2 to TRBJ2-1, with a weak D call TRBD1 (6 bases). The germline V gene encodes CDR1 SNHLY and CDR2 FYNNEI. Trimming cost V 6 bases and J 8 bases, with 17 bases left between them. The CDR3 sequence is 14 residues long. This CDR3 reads CASRRGDRIHEQFF. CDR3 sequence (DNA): TGTGCCAGCAGGAGGGGAGACAGGATCCATGAGCAGTTCTTC.

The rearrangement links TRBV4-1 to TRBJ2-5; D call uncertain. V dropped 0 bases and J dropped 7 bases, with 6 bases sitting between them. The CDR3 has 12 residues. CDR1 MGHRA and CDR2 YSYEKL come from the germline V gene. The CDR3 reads CASSQDGGTQYF. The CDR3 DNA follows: TGCGCCAGCAGCCAAGATGGCGGGACCCAGTACTTC.

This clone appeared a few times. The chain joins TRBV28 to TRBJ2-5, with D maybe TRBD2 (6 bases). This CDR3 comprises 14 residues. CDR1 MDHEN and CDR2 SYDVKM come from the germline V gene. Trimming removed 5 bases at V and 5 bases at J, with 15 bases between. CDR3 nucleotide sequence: TGTGCCAGCAGTGGTAGCGGTACCCGGGAGACCCAGTACTTC. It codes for CASSGSGTRETQYF.

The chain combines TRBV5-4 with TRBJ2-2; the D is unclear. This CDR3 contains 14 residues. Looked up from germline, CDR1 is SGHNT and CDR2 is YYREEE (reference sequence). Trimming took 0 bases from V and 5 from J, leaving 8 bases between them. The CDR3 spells CASSLASVTGELFF. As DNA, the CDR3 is TGTGCCAGCAGCTTGGCCTCGGTTACCGGGGAGCTGTTTTTT.

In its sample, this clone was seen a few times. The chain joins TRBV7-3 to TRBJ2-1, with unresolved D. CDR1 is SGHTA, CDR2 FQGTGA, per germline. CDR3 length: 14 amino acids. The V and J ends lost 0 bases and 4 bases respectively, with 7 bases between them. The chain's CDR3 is CASSLTGQYNEQFF. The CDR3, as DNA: TGTGCCAGCAGCTTAACTGGCCAATACAATGAGCAGTTCTTC.

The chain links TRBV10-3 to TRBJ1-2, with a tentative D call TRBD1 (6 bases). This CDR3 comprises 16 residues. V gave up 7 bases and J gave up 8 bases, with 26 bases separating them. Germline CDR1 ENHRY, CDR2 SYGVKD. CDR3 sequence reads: CAIKADISGAPHGYTF. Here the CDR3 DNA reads TGTGCCATCAAGGCGGACATTTCAGGGGCCCCCCACGGCTACACCTTC.